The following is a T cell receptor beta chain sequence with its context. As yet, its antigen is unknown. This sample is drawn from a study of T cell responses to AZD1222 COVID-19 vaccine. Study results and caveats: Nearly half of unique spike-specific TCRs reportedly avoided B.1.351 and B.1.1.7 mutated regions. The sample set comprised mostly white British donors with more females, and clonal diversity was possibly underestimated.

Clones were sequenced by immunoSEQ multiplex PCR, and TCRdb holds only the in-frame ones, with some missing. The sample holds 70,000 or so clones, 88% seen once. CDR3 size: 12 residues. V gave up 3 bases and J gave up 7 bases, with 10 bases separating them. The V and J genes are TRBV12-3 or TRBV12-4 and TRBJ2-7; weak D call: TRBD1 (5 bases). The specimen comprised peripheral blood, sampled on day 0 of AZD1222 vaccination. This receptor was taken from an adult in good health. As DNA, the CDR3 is TGTGCCAGCAGTTTTACAGGCTTGGAGCAGTACTTC. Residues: CASSFTGLEQYF.